This T cell receptor (beta chain) was sequenced for a study of T cells in Graves' hyperthyroidism and ophthalmopathy. Study in general: Peripheral blood samples were taken at initial diagnosis, prior to any treatment. Findings of the study overall: Blood samples included most of the expanded thyroid clonotypes exceeding 0.001.

With respect to this clonotype: Its target is unknown.

V lost 3 bases to trimming and J lost 0 bases, with 20 bases between them. The CDR3 length is 18 residues. Germline V gene lookup returns CDR1 MDHEN and CDR2 SYDVKM. Exclusion followed for patients with uncontrolled infection, other autoimmune disease, pregnancy or lactation. Amplified TCR beta CDR3 regions derived from RNA transcripts. Researchers ran a first-round RT-PCR on the TCR CDR3 using the HTBI primer set. Using its own MiXCR run on the multiplex PCR reads, TCRdb lists one record per CDR3 protein. The table lists some 510,000 distinct CDR3 sequences, less than 25% of them singletons. The receptor comes from a man aged 18-30 years with Graves' hyperthyroidism. This chain connects TRBV28 to TRBJ1-2; D ambiguous. Sequenced material: blood. CDR3 protein: CASSFNIPWEEANYGYTF. The CDR3 region has the DNA TGTGCCAGCAGTTTCAATATCCCCTGGGAAGAGGCTAACTATGGCTACACCTTC.